Here is one TCR beta chain with its context. The target antigen is unknown. With 60 Vbeta and 13 Jbeta primers, the PCR was carried out. Repertoires were generated with immunoSEQ multiplex PCR, while TCRdb's copy carries only in-frame clones and drops some. This sample has about 170,000 clones; around 86% occur once, and the top ten carry 2% to 2.5%. The data were taken from a study of cytomegalovirus exposure and HLA in healthy donors. Looking at the study overall: Genotyping showed roughly 76% of some 400 donors falling in the Caucasian-associated ancestry cluster. Whole-study results and caveats: Differences between HLA loci emerged in a later analysis of TCR association rates, with DRB1 most and HLA-C fewest. Later analysis found that TCR beta chains associated with HLA were more clonally expanded than other, equally common chains.

This CDR3 region has 14 residues. In germline, CDR1 is LNHDA, CDR2 SQIVND (reference sequence). V was trimmed by 4 bases and J by 1 base, leaving 10 bases between them. This receptor was identified in a male donor in good health and CMV-seronegative. The V gene is TRBV19, the J gene TRBJ1-1; maybe TRBD1 (5 bases). Input material: PBMCs. The CDR3 DNA reads as TGTGCCAGTAGTACCCAGGGAAAGAACACTGAAGCTTTCTTT. It yields the protein CASSTQGKNTEAFF.